Below, one TCR beta chain is given with its context. This record comes from a study of blood T cell repertoires in COVID-19. The CDR3 has 13 amino acids. The V gene's germline CDR1 is LGHDT and CDR2 YNNKEL (reference sequence). The V end lost 1 base, the J end lost 2 bases, and 4 bases lay between the germline ends. The protocol was immunoSEQ multiplex PCR, while the TCRdb copy is restricted to in-frame clones and leaves out a portion. The table has under 150,000 clones, around 88% seen once. This chain uses TRBV3-1 (or the pseudogene TRBV3-2) with TRBJ2-3; no reliable D call. The sequencing sample was made of peripheral blood. The receptor was isolated from a woman in her 50s who had recovered from COVID-19. The CDR3 here is CASSQVFTDTQYF. In DNA form, the CDR3 reads TGTGCCAGCAGCCAAGTCTTCACAGATACGCAGTATTTT.